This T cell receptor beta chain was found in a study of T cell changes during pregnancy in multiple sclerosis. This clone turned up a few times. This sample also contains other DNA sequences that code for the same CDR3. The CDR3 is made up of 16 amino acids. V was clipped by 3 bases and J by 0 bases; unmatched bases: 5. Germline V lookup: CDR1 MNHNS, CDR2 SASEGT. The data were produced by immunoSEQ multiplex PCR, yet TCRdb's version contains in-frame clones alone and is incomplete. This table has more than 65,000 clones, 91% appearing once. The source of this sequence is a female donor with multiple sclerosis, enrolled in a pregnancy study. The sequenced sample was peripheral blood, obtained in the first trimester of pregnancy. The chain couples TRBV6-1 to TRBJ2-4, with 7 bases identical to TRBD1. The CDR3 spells CASSERQGLAKNIQYF. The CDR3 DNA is TGTGCCAGCAGTGAGAGACAGGGTCTAGCCAAAAACATTCAGTACTTC.